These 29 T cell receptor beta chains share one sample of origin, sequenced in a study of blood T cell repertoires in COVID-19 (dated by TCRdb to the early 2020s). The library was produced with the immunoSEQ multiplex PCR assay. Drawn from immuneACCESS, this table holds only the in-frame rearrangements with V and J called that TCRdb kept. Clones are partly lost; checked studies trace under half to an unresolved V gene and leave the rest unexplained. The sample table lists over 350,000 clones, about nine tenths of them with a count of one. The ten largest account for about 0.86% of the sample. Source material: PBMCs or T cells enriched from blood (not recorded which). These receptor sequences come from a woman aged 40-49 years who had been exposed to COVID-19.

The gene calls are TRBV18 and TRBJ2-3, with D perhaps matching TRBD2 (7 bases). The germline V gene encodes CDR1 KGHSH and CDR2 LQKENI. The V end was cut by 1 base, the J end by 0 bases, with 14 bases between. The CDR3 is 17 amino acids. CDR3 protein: CASSPLRGAPSTDTQYF. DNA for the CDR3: TGTGCCAGCTCACCACTCCGGGGGGCGCCTAGCACAGATACGCAGTATTTT.

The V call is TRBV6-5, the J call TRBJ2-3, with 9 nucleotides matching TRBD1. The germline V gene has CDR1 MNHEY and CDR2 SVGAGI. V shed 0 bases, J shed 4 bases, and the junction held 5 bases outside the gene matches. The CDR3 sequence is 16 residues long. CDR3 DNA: TGTGCCAGCAGTTACTCGGCGGGACAGGGACCAGATACGCAGTATTTT. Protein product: CASSYSAGQGPDTQYF.

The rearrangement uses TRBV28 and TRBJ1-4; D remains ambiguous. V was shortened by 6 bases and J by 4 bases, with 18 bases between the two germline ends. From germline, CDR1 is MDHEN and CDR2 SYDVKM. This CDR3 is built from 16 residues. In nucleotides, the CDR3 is TGTGCCAGCAGCCGTTGGACCGGGATGAATAATGAAAAACTGTTTTTT. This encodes CASSRWTGMNNEKLFF. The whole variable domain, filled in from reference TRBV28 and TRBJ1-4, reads DVKVTQSSRYLVKRTGEKVFLECVQDMDHENMFWYRQDPGLGLRLIYFSYDVKMKEKGDIPEGYSVSREKKERFSLILESASTNQTSMYLCASSRWTGMNNEKLFFGSGTQLSVL.

CDR3: CASSPGGQGNTIYF. The CDR3 region has the DNA TGTGCCAGCTCACCGGGGGGACAGGGAAACACCATATATTTT. The V and J genes are TRBV18 and TRBJ1-3, with 7 positions matching TRBD1. Germline trimming cut 3 bases from V and 4 bases from J; bases unmatched to any gene: 3. The germline CDR1 and CDR2 sequences are KGHSH and LQKENI. This CDR3 has 14 amino acids.

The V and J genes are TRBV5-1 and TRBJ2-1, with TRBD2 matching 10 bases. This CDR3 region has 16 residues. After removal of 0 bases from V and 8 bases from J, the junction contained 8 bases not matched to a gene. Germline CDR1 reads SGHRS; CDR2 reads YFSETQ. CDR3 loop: CASSLARLAGVHEQFF. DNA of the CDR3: TGCGCCAGCAGCTTGGCCCGGCTAGCGGGGGTCCATGAGCAGTTCTTC.

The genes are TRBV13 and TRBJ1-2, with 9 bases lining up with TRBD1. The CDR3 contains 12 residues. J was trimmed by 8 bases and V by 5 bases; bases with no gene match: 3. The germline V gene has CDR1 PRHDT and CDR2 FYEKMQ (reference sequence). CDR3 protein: CASSPGQGGYTF. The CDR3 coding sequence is TGTGCCAGCAGCCCGGGACAGGGAGGCTACACCTTC.

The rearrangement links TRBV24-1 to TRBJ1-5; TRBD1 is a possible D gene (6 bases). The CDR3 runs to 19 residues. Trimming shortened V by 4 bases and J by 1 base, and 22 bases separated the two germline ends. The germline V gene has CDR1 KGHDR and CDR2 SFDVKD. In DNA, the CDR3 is TGTGCCACCAGTGACCCACACAACCGGGGACAACTCAGCAATCAGCCCCAGCATTTT. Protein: CATSDPHNRGQLSNQPQHF.

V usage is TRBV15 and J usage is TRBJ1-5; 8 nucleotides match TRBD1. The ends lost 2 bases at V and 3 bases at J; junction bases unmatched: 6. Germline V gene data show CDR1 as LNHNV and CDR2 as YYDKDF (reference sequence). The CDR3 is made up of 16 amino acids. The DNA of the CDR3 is TGTGCCACCAGCAGAACCGACAGGGGACTCAATCAGCCCCAGCATTTT. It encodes CATSRTDRGLNQPQHF.

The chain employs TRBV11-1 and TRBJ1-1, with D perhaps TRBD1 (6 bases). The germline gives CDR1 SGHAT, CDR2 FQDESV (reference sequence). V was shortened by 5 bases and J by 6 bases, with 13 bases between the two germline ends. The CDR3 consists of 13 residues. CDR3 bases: TGTGCCAGCAGCCGTTCGACAGGCCCTGAAGCTTTCTTT. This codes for CASSRSTGPEAFF.

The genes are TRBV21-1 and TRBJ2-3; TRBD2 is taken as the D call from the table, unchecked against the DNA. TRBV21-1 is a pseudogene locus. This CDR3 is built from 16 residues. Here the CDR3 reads CASSVTGRASADTQYF. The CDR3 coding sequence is TGTGCCAGCAGCGTAACAGGGAGGGCGAGCGCAGATACGCAGTATTTT.

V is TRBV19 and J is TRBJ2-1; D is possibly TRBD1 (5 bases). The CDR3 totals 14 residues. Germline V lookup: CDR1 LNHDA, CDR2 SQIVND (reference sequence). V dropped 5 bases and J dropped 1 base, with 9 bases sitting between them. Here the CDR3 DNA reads TGTGCCAGTAGTCTTACAGGTTCCTACAATGAGCAGTTCTTC. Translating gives CASSLTGSYNEQFF. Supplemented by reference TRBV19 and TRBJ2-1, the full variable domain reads DGGITQSPKYLFRKEGQNVTLSCEQNLNHDAMYWYRQDPGQGLRLIYYSQIVNDFQKGDIAEGYSVSREKKESFPLTVTSAQKNPTAFYLCASSLTGSYNEQFFGPGTRLTVL.

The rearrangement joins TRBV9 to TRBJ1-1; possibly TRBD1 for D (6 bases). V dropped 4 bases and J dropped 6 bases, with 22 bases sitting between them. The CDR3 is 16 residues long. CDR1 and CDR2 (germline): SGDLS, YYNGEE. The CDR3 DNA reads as TGTGCCAGCAGCCCGCGAACAGGGTCGGGTTTCGCTGAAGCTTTCTTT. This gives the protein CASSPRTGSGFAEAFF.

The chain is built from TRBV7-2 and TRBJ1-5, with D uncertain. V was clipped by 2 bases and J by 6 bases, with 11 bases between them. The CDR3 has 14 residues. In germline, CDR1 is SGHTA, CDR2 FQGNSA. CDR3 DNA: TGTGCCAGCAGCTTAAATGGCTTTGGTCAGCCCCAGCATTTT. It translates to CASSLNGFGQPQHF.

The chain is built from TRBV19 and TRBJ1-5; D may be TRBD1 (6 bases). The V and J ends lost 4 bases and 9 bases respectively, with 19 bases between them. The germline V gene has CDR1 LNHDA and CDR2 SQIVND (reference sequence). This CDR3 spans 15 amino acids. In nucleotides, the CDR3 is TGTGCCAGTAGTAGCGAACAGGGATTGAGTGGGCCCCAGCATTTT. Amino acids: CASSSEQGLSGPQHF.

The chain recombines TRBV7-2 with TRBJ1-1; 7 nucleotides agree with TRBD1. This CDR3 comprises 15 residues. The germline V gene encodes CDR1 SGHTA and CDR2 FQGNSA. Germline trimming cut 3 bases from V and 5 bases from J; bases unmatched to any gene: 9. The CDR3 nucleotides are TGTGCCAGCAGCTTTCGACAGGGCTTACAAACTGAAGCTTTCTTT. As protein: CASSFRQGLQTEAFF.

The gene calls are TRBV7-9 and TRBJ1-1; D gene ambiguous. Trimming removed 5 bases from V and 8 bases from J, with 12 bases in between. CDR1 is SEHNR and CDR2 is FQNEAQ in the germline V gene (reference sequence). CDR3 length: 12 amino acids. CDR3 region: CASSHSGMEAFF. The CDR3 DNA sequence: TGTGCCAGCAGCCACTCCGGGATGGAAGCTTTCTTT. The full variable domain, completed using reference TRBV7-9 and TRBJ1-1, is DTGVSQNPRHKITKRGQNVTFRCDPISEHNRLYWYRQTLGQGPEFLTYFQNEAQLEKSRLLSDRFSAERPKGSFSTLEIQRTEQGDSAMYLCASSHSGMEAFFGQGTRLTVV.

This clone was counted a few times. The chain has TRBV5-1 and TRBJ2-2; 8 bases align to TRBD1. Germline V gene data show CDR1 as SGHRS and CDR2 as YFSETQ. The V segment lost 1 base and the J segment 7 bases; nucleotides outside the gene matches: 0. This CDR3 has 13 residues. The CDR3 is CASSLTGGGELFF. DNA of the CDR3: TGCGCCAGCAGCTTGACAGGGGGCGGGGAGCTGTTTTTT.

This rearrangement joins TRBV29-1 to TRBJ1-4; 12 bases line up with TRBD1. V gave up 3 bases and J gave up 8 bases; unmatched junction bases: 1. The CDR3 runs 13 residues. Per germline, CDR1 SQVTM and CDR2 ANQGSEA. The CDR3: CSVEGQGAEKLFF. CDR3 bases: TGCAGCGTTGAGGGACAGGGGGCGGAAAAACTGTTTTTT. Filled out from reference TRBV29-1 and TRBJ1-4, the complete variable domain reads SAVISQKPSRDICQRGTSLTIQCQVDSQVTMMFWYRQQPGQSLTLIATANQGSEATYESGFVIDKFPISRPNLTFSTLTVSNMSPEDSSIYLCSVEGQGAEKLFFGSGTQLSVL.

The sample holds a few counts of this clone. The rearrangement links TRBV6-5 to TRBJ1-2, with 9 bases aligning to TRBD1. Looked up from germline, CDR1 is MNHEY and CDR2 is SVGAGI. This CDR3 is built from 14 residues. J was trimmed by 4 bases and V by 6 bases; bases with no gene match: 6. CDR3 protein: CASRPTGGGYGYTF. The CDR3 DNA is TGTGCCAGCAGACCAACAGGGGGCGGCTATGGCTACACCTTC.

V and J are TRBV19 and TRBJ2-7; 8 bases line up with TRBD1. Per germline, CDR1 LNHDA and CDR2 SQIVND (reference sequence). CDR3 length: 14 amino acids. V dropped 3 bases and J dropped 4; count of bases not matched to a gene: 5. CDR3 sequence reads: CASSMSGGRYEQYF. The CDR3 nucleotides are TGTGCCAGTAGTATGTCAGGGGGCCGGTACGAGCAGTACTTC. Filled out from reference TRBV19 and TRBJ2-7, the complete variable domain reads DGGITQSPKYLFRKEGQNVTLSCEQNLNHDAMYWYRQDPGQGLRLIYYSQIVNDFQKGDIAEGYSVSREKKESFPLTVTSAQKNPTAFYLCASSMSGGRYEQYFGPGTRLTVT.

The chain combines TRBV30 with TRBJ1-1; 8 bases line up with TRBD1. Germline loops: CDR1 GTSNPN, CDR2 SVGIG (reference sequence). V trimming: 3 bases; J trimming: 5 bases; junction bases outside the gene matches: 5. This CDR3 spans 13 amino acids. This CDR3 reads CAWSGGQGTEAFF. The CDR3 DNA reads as TGTGCCTGGAGCGGAGGACAGGGTACTGAAGCTTTCTTT.

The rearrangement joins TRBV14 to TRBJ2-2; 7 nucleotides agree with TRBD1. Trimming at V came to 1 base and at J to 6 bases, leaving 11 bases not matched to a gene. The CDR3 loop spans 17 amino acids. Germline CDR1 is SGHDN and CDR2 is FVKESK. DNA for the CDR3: TGTGCCAGCAGCCAAGGGGGACAGTTCATTGGGTCCGGGGAGCTGTTTTTT. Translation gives CASSQGGQFIGSGELFF.

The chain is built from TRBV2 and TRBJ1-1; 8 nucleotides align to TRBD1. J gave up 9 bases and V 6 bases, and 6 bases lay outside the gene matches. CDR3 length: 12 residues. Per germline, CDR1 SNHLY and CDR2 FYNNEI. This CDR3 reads CASSLGQGQAFF. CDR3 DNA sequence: TGTGCCAGCAGCCTAGGACAGGGCCAAGCTTTCTTT. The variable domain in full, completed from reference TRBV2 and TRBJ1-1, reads EPEVTQTPSHQVTQMGQEVILRCVPISNHLYFYWYRQILGQKVEFLVSFYNNEISEKSEIFDDQFSVERPDGSNFTLKIRSTKLEDSAMYFCASSLGQGQAFFGQGTRLTVV.

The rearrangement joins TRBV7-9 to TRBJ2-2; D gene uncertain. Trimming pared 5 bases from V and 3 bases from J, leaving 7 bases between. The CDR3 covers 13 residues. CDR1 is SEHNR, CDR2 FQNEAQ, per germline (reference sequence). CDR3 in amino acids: CASSRLDTGELFF. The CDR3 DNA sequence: TGTGCCAGCAGCCGATTAGACACCGGGGAGCTGTTTTTT.

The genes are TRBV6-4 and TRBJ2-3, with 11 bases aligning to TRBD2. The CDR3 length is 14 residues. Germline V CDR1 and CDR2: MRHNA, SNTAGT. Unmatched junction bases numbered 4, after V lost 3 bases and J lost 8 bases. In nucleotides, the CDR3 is TGTGCCAGCAGTGAACTAGCGGGAGTGGGTACGCAGTATTTT. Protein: CASSELAGVGTQYF.

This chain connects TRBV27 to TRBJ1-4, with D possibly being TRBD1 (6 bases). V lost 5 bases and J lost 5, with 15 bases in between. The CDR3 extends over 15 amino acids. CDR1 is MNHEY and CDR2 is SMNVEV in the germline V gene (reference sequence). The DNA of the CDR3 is TGTGCCAGCAGTCCGACGACAGGTCTAAATGAAAAACTGTTTTTT. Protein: CASSPTTGLNEKLFF.

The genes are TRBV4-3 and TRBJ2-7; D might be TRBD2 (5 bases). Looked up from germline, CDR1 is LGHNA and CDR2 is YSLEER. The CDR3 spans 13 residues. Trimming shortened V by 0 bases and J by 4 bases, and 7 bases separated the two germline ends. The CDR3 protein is CASSQDREYEQYF. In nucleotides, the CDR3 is TGCGCCAGCAGCCAAGATCGGGAATACGAGCAGTACTTC.

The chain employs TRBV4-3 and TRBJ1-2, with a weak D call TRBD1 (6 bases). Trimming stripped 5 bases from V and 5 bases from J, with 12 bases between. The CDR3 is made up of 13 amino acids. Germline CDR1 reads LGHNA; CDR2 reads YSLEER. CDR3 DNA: TGCGCCAGCAGCTCAACAGGGCTATATGGCTACACCTTC. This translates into CASSSTGLYGYTF.

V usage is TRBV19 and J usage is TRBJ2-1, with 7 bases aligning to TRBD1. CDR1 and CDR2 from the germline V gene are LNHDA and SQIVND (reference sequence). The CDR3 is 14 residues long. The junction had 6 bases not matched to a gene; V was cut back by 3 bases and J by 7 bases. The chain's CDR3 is CASSMTGLRNEQFF. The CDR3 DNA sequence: TGTGCCAGTAGTATGACAGGGTTACGAAATGAGCAGTTCTTC.